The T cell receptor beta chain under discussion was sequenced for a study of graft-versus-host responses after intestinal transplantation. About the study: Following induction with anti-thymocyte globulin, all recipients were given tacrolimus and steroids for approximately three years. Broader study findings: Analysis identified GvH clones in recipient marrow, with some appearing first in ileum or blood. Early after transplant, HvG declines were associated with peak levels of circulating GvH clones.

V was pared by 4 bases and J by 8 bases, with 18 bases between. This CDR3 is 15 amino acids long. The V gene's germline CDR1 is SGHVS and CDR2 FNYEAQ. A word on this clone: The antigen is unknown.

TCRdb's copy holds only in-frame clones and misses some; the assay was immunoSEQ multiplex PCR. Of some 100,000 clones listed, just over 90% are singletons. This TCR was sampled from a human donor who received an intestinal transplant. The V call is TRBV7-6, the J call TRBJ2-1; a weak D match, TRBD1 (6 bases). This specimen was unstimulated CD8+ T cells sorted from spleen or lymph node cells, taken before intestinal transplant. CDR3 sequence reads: CASSSPGQSGDEQFF. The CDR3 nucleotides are TGTGCCAGCAGCTCCCCAGGTCAGTCAGGGGATGAGCAGTTCTTC.